This section outlines one TCR beta chain sequence together with its context. Its antigen remains unknown. The data are from a study of T cell responses to AZD1222 COVID-19 vaccine. Repertoires were generated with immunoSEQ multiplex PCR, while TCRdb's copy carries only in-frame clones and drops some. In the table there are tens of thousands of clones, 70% to 90% of which are singletons. Overall study results and limits: Baseline antibody screening turned up just a handful of seropositive AZD1222 recipients.

The source material was peripheral blood, sampled 28 days after the second AZD1222 dose. The source of this sequence is an adult who received the AZD1222 COVID-19 vaccine.

DNA of the CDR3: TGTGCCACATCCAGGGAACTGAACACTGAAGCTTTCTTT. Protein product: CATSRELNTEAFF. The rearrangement joins TRBV2 to TRBJ1-1, with a possible D match to TRBD1 (5 bases). The CDR3 length is 13 residues. The ends were cut back, 10 bases at V and 0 bases at J, with 12 bases in the middle. From germline, CDR1 is SNHLY and CDR2 FYNNEI.